This T cell receptor (beta chain) is from a study of T-cell memory formation after mild COVID-19. Germline V lookup: CDR1 MNHEY, CDR2 SVGAGI. V lost 5 bases and J 0 bases, leaving 23 bases between the germline ends. CDR3 length: 19 amino acids. This clonotype was observed a handful of times. One entry per CDR3 protein results from TCRdb running MiXCR on the 5' RACE reads. This table holds a few hundred thousand distinct CDR3 sequences, about 21% found once. The chain uses TRBV6-5 and TRBJ1-5; possibly TRBD1 for D (5 bases). This receptor was obtained from an adult woman who had mild COVID-19 (a few samples of this study predate the infection). Cell type and time point are not known. The sample comprised PBMCs or a T cell subset sorted from them (not recorded which). CDR3 sequence (DNA): TGTGCCAGCAGTCCCGAGGGACCATTAGGGTTCATTAGCAATCAGCCCCAGCATTTT. It is translated as CASSPEGPLGFISNQPQHF.